This TCR beta chain was recorded in a study of T cell changes during pregnancy in multiple sclerosis. V dropped 3 bases and J dropped 7 bases, with 16 bases sitting between them. From germline, CDR1 is SEHNR and CDR2 FQNEAQ (reference sequence). CDR3 length: 15 amino acids. The data were produced by immunoSEQ multiplex PCR, yet TCRdb's version contains in-frame clones alone and is incomplete. Of 41,000 or so clones in the sample, nearly 90% are singletons; the top ten hold about 0.61%. This chain links TRBV7-9 with TRBJ2-1; D perhaps matches TRBD2 (6 bases). This specimen consisted of CD4+ T cells from peripheral blood mononuclear cells, obtained in the first trimester of pregnancy. The receptor was isolated from a female donor with multiple sclerosis, enrolled in a pregnancy study. CDR3 sequence reads: CASSFKRVSGNEQFF. The CDR3, as DNA: TGTGCCAGCAGCTTCAAGCGGGTTTCTGGAAATGAGCAGTTCTTC.